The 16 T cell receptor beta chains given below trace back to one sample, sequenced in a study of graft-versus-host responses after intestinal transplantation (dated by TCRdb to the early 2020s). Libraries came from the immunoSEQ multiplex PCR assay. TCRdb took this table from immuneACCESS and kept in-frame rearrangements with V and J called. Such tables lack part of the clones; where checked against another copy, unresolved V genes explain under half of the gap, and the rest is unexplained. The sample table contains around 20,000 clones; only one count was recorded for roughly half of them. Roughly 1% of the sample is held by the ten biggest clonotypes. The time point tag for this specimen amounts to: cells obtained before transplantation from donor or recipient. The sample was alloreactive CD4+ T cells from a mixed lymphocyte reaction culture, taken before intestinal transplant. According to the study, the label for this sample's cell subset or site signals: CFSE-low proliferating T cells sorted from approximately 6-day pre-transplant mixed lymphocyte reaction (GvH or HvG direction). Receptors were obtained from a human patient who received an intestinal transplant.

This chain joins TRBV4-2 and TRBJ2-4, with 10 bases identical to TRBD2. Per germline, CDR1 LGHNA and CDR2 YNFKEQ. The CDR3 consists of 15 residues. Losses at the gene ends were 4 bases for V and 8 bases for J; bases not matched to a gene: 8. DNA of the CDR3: TGTGCCAGCAGCCTCACTGGGACTAGCGTCGACATTCAGTACTTC. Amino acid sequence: CASSLTGTSVDIQYF.

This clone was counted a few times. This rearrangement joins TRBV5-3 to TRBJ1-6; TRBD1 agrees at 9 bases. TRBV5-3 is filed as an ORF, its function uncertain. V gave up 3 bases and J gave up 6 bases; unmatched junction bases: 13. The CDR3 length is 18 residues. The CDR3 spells CARSWRTGARPPNSPLHF. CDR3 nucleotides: TGTGCCAGAAGCTGGCGGACAGGGGCGAGGCCCCCTAATTCACCCCTCCACTTT.

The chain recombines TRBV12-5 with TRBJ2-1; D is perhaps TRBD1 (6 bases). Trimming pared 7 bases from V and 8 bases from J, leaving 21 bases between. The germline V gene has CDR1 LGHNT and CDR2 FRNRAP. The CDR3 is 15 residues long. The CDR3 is CASDPQGFPGDEQFF. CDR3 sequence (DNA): TGTGCTAGTGATCCACAGGGTTTTCCCGGCGATGAGCAGTTCTTC.

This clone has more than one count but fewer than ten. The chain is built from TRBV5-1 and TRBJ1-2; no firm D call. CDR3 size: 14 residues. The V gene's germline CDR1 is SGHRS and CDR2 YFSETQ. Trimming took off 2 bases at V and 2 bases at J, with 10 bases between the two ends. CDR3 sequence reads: CASSFGGDNYGYTF. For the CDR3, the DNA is TGCGCCAGCAGCTTTGGCGGAGACAACTATGGCTACACCTTC.

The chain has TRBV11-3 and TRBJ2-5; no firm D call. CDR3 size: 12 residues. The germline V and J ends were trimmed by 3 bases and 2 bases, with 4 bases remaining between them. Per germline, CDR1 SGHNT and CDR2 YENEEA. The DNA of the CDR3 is TGTGCCAGCAGCTTGGAGCAAGAGACCCAGTACTTC. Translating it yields CASSLEQETQYF.

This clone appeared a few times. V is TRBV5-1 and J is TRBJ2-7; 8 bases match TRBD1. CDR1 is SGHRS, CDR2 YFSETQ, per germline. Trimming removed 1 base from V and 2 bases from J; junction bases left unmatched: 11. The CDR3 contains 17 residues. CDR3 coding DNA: TGCGCCAGCAGCTTGATTCCTCCAGGGGGCATGACCTACGAGCAGTACTTC. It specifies CASSLIPPGGMTYEQYF.

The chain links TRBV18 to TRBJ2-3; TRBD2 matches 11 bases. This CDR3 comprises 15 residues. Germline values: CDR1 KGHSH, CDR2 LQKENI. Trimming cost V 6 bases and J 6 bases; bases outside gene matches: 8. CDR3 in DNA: TGTGCCAGCTCGCTCCTAGCGGGGGGCCTCGATACGCAGTATTTT. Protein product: CASSLLAGGLDTQYF.

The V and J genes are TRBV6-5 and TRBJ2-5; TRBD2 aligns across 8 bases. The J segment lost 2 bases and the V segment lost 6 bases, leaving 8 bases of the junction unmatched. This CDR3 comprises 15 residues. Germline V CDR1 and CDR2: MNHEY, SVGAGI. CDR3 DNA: TGTGCCAGCAGACGATCCGGGACTAGGCAAGAGACCCAGTACTTC. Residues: CASRRSGTRQETQYF.

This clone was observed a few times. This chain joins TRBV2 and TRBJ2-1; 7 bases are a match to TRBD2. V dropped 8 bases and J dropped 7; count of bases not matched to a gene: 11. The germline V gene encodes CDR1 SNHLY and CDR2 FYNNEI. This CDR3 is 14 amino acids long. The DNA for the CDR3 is TGTGCCAGCGTCGTAGCGGGCGGTATTAATGAGCAGTTCTTC. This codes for CASVVAGGINEQFF.

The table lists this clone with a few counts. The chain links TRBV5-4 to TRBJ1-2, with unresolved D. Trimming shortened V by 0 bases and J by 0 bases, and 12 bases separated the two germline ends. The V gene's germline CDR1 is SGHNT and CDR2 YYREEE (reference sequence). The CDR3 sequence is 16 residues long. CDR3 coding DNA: TGTGCCAGCAGCTTGGATCGAGGTGGAACTAACTATGGCTACACCTTC. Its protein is CASSLDRGGTNYGYTF. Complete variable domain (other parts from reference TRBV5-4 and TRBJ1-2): ETGVTQSPTHLIKTRGQQVTLRCSSQSGHNTVSWYQQALGQGPQFIFQYYREEENGRGNFPPRFSGLQFPNYSSELNVNALELDDSALYLCASSLDRGGTNYGYTFGSGTRLTVV.

CDR3 region: CASTRTAANYGYTF. The CDR3 DNA reads as TGTGCCAGCACCCGGACAGCAGCTAACTATGGCTACACCTTC. The chain uses TRBV6-5 and TRBJ1-2; tentative D call: TRBD1 (6 bases). CDR1 and CDR2 (germline): MNHEY, SVGAGI. V lost 7 bases and J lost 0, with 12 bases in between. The CDR3 contains 14 residues.

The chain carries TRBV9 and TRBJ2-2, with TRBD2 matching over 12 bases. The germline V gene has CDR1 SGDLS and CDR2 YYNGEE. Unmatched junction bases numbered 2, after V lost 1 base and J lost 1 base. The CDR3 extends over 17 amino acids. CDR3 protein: CASSVLGLAGNTGELFF. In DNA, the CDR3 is TGTGCCAGCAGCGTACTGGGACTAGCGGGGAACACCGGGGAGCTGTTTTTT.

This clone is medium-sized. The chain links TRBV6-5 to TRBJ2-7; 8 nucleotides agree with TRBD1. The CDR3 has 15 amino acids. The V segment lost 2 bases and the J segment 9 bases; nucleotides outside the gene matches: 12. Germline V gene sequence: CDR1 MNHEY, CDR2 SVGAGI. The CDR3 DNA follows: TGTGCCAGCAGTTACCGGGACAGGTTCTCGACTCGGCAGTACTTC. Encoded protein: CASSYRDRFSTRQYF.

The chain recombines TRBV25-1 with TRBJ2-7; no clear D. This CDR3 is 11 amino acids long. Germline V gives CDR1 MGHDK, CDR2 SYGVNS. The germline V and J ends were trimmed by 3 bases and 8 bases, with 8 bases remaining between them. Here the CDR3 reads CASSEAAKQYF. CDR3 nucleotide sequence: TGTGCCAGCAGTGAGGCGGCCAAGCAGTACTTC.

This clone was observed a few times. The CDR3 spells CASSRWPTNYYEQYF. The CDR3 DNA is TGTGCCAGCAGCCGTTGGCCCACTAACTACTACGAGCAGTACTTC. The gene calls are TRBV5-6 and TRBJ2-7; D remains unclear. The CDR3 contains 15 residues. The germline CDR1 and CDR2 sequences are SGHDT and YYEEEE. Trimming cost V 4 bases and J 3 bases, with 17 bases left between them.

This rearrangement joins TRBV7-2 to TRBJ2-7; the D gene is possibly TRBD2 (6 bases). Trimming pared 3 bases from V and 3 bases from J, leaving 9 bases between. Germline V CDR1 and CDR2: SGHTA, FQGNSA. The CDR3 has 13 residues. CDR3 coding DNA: TGTGCCAGCAGCTTGGCGGGGCGCTACGAGCAGTACTTC. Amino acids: CASSLAGRYEQYF.